These 8 T cell receptor beta chains share one sample of origin, sequenced in a study of response to subunit inactivated influenza vaccine. Via MiXCR, TCRdb re-called the RT-PCR reads, giving one row per CDR3 protein. The sample shows hundreds of thousands of distinct CDR3 sequences, roughly 14% of them seen only once. The sequences come from PBMCs from blood, collected 11 to 12 days after vaccination. The receptors were gathered from a man in his forties or fifties who received an inactivated influenza vaccine.

In regard to this clonotype: The germline gene is not matched at one end of the junction; a read error may be the cause. The chain links TRBV20-1 to TRBJ2-5, with 7 bases identical to TRBD2. Germline-derived CDR1 and CDR2 are DFQATT and SNEGSKA (reference sequence). This CDR3 has 12 amino acids. The CDR3 nucleotides read TGCAGTGCTAGAGTGGGAGCGGGGCCCCAATACTTC. Its translation is CSARVGAGPQYF.

This clonotype came up a few times. The chain combines TRBV15 with TRBJ2-1; D remains unclear. Trimming shortened V by 3 bases and J by 3 bases, and 6 bases separated the two germline ends. This CDR3 has 13 amino acids. The germline CDR1 and CDR2 sequences are LNHNV and YYDKDF (reference sequence). In DNA, the CDR3 is TGTGCCACCAGCAGGCCAGACTACAATGAGCAGTTCTTC. Translating it yields CATSRPDYNEQFF.

The chain links TRBV20-1 to TRBJ1-6; 7 nucleotides align to TRBD1. After removal of 0 bases from V and 10 bases from J, the junction contained 9 bases not matched to a gene. Germline-derived CDR1 and CDR2 are DFQATT and SNEGSKA (reference sequence). The CDR3 extends over 15 amino acids. The CDR3, as DNA: TGCAGTGCTAGAGATTTAACAGGGGCGCGGTCACCCCTCCACTTT. Amino acids: CSARDLTGARSPLHF.

The CDR3 here is CASSRGESTDTQYF. DNA for the CDR3: TGTGCCAGCAGCCGGGGCGAGTCGACAGATACGCAGTATTTT. The genes are TRBV3-1 and TRBJ2-3; perhaps TRBD1 as D (5 bases). Between the trimmed V and J ends, which lost 4 bases and 3 bases, there was a span of 11 bases. The CDR3 loop spans 14 amino acids. The germline V gene has CDR1 LGHDT and CDR2 YNNKEL (reference sequence).

The chain has TRBV7-2 and TRBJ2-3; either TRBD1 or TRBD2 may fit D (5 bases each). The V gene lost 7 bases and the J gene lost 0 bases, with 11 bases spanning the gap. CDR3 length: 14 amino acids. The V gene's germline CDR1 is SGHTA and CDR2 FQGNSA. CDR3 DNA sequence: TGTGCCAGCAAGGGACGTCTTAGCACAGATACGCAGTATTTT. Residues: CASKGRLSTDTQYF.

This clonotype has more than one count but fewer than ten. The chain has TRBV30 and TRBJ2-5, with 11 bases identical to TRBD1. V gave up 5 bases and J gave up 1 base; unmatched junction bases: 3. The CDR3 is made up of 14 amino acids. Germline V CDR1 and CDR2: GTSNPN, SVGIG (reference sequence). Here the CDR3 DNA reads TGTGCCTGGGGGGGGACAGGGGGCCAAGAGACCCAGTACTTC. Amino acid sequence: CAWGGTGGQETQYF.

The genes are TRBV6-1 and TRBJ1-1; the D is unclear. Trimming cost V 6 bases and J 8 bases, with 16 bases left between them. CDR1 and CDR2 from the germline V gene are MNHNS and SASEGT. The CDR3 runs to 13 residues. The CDR3 coding sequence is TGTGCCAGCAGCAAACAGTTCGGCGGAGAAGCTTTCTTT. It codes for CASSKQFGGEAFF.

V and J are TRBV18 and TRBJ1-5; possible D gene TRBD1, 5 bases. Germline CDR1 KGHSH, CDR2 LQKENI. V dropped 3 bases and J dropped 4 bases, with 10 bases sitting between them. The CDR3 contains 14 residues. For the CDR3, the DNA is TGTGCCAGCTCACCTGCCGGGGGGAATCAGCCCCAGCATTTT. Amino acids: CASSPAGGNQPQHF.